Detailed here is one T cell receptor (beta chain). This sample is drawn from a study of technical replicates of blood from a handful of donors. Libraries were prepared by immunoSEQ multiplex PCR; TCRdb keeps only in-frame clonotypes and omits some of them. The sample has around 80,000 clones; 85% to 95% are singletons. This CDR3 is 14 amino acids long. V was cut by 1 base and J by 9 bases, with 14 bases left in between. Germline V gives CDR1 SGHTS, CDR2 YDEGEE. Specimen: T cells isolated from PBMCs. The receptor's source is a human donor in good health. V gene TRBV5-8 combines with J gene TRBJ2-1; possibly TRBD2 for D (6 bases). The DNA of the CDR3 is TGTGCCAGCAGCTTGCGGTACAGGCGGGGTGAGCAGTTCTTC. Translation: CASSLRYRRGEQFF.